These T cell receptor beta chains were read from a single sample in a study of cytomegalovirus exposure and HLA in healthy donors. The method was immunoSEQ multiplex PCR; TCRdb's version includes in-frame clones alone and lacks a portion of them. The sample records 200,000 or so clones, about 81% being singletons. Specimen: PBMCs. The receptor set was obtained from a woman in her forties in good health and CMV-seronegative. The CDR3 runs from the conserved cysteine through the conserved F or W. Each record gives: V gene, J gene, CDR3 protein.

V: TRBV7-9; J: TRBJ2-7; CDR3: CASSFAGQTTYEQYF
V: TRBV6-5; J: TRBJ2-3; CDR3: CASSYSIGAPGDTQYF
V: TRBV30; J: TRBJ1-3; CDR3: CAWSADRFSGNTIYF
V: TRBV19; J: TRBJ1-1; CDR3: CASSPGTGSTEAFF
V: TRBV7-2; J: TRBJ1-1; CDR3: CASSPSMNTEAFF
V: TRBV27; J: TRBJ2-7; CDR3: CASSLKQGFNEQYF
V: TRBV28; J: TRBJ1-5; CDR3: CASSFKAGYQPQHF
V: TRBV30; J: TRBJ2-3; CDR3: CAWSGIIARYTDTQYF
V: TRBV29-1; J: TRBJ2-2; CDR3: CSVFRDTYTGELFF
V: TRBV9; J: TRBJ2-7; CDR3: CASSVGTGGSYEQYF
V: TRBV6-1; J: TRBJ2-2; CDR3: CASSDAESRELFF
V: TRBV7-8; J: TRBJ2-7; CDR3: CASSPWTSGRSDEQYF
V: TRBV19; J: TRBJ1-1; CDR3: CASRQNPGVRTEAFF
V: TRBV5-4; J: TRBJ2-1; CDR3: CASSTRSVGVENEQFF
V: TRBV5-4; J: TRBJ2-1; CDR3: CASSSLAGVSYNEQFF
V: TRBV5-1; J: TRBJ2-2; CDR3: CASSSSSGRRTGELFF
V: TRBV7-9; J: TRBJ1-1; CDR3: CASSHPTEAFF
V: TRBV5-4; J: TRBJ2-3; CDR3: CASSLYVGSPDTQYF
V: TRBV19; J: TRBJ1-1; CDR3: CASRAQGAQKEAFF
V: TRBV6-1; J: TRBJ2-7; CDR3: CASNLADIYEQYF
V: TRBV5-1; J: TRBJ1-3; CDR3: CASSSSGQGTGNTIYF
V: TRBV19; J: TRBJ2-7; CDR3: CASSIAGQAYEQYF
V: TRBV6-1; J: TRBJ2-3; CDR3: CASSARFADTQYF
V: TRBV30; J: TRBJ1-1; CDR3: CAWVGGTGNTEAFF
V: TRBV9; J: TRBJ2-1; CDR3: CASSSGTVENEQFF
V: TRBV5-1; J: TRBJ2-4; CDR3: CASSLYLTKNIQYF
V: TRBV28; J: TRBJ2-3; CDR3: CASSFWGTSGRASGTDTQYF
V: TRBV28; J: TRBJ2-7; CDR3: CASSAGLAVYEQYF